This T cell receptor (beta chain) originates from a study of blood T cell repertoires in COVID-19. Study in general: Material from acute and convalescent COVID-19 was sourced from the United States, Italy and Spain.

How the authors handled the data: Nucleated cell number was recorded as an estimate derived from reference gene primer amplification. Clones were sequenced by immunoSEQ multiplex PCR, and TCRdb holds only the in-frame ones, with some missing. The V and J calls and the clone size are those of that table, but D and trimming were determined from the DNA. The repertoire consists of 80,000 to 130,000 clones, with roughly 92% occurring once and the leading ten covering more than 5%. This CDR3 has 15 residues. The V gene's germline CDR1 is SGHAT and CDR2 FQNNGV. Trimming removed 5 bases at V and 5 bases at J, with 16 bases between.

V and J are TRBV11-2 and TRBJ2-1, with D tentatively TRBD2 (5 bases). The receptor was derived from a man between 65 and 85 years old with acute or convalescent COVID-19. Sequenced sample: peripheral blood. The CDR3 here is CASSREWESHNEQFF. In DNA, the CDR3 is TGTGCCAGCAGCAGGGAGTGGGAGTCCCACAATGAGCAGTTCTTC.